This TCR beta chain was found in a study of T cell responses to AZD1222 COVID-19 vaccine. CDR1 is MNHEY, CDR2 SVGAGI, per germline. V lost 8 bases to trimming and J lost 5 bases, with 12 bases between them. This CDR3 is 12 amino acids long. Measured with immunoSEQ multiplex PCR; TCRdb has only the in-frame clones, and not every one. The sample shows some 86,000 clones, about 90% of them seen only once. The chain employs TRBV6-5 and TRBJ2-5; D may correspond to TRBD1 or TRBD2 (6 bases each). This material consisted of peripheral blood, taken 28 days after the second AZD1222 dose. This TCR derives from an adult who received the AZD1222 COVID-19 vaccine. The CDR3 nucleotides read TGTGCCAGCGCCTCGGGGGCTGAGACCCAGTACTTC. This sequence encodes CASASGAETQYF.